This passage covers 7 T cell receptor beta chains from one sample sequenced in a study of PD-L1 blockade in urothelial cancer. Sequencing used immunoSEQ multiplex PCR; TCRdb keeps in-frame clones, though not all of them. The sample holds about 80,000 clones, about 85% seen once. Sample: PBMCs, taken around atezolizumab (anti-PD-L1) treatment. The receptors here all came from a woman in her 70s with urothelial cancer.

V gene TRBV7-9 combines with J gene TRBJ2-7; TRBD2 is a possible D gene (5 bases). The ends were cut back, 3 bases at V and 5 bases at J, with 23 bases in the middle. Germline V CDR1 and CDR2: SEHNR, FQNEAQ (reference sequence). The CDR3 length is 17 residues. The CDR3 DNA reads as TGTGCCAGCAGCTTCCGAACCGTAATAGAGGGAACCAACGAGCAGTACTTC. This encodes CASSFRTVIEGTNEQYF.

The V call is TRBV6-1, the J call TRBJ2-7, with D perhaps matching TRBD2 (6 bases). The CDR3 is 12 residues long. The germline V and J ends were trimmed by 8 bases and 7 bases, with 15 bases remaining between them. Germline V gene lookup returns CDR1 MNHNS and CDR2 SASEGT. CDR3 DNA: TGTGCCAGCGCGGGGTCCCCCGGGGAGCAGTACTTC. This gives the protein CASAGSPGEQYF.

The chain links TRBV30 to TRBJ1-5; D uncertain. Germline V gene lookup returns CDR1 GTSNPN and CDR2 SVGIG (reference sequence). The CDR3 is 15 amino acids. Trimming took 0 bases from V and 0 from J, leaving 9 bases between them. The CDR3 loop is CAWSVARYSNQPQHF. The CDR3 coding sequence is TGTGCCTGGAGTGTAGCCAGGTATAGCAATCAGCCCCAGCATTTT. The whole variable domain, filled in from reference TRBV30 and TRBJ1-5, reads SQTIHQWPATLVQPVGSPLSLECTVEGTSNPNLYWYRQAAGRGLQLLFYSVGIGQISSEVPQNLSASRPQDRQFILSSKKLLLSDSGFYLCAWSVARYSNQPQHFGDGTRLSIL.

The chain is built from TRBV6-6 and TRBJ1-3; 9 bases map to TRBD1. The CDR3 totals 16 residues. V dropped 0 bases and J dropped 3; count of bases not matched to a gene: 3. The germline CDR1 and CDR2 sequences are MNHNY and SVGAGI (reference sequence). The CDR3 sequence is CASSYSGQGVGNTIYF. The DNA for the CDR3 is TGTGCCAGCAGTTACTCGGGACAGGGAGTTGGAAACACCATATATTTT.

CDR3: CASSLTPRVRGNEQFF. The CDR3 coding sequence is TGTGCCAGCAGCTTAACTCCCAGGGTTAGGGGGAATGAGCAGTTCTTC. The J gene is TRBJ2-1, the V gene TRBV7-3, with D perhaps matching TRBD1 (6 bases). Germline loops: CDR1 SGHTA, CDR2 FQGTGA. The CDR3 runs to 16 residues. V lost 0 bases and J 7 bases, leaving 16 bases between the germline ends. The full variable domain, rest sourced from reference TRBV7-3 and TRBJ2-1, is GAGVSQTPSNKVTEKGKYVELRCDPISGHTALYWYRQSLGQGPEFLIYFQGTGAADDSGLPNDRFFAVRPEGSVSTLKIQRTERGDSAVYLCASSLTPRVRGNEQFFGPGTRLTVL.

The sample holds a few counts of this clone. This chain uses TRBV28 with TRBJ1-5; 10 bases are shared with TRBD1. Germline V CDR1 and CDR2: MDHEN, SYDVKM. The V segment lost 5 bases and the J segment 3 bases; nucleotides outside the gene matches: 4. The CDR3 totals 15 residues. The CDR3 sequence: CASSRGQGINQPQHF. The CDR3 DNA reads TGTGCCAGCAGTCGGGGACAGGGGATCAATCAGCCCCAGCATTTT.

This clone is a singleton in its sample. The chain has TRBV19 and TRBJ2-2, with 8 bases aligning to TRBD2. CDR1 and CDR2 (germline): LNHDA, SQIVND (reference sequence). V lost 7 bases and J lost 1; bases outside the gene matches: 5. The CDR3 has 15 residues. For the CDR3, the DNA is TGTGCCAGTACGGGGCTAGCGGGGAACACCGGGGAGCTGTTTTTT. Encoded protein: CASTGLAGNTGELFF.